The 6 T cell receptor beta chains presented below share a single source sample, sequenced in a study of cytomegalovirus exposure and HLA in healthy donors. The study ran its PCR with 60 Vbeta and 13 Jbeta primers. This table comes from immunoSEQ multiplex PCR, and its TCRdb copy is limited to in-frame clones, with some not included. The sample yields some 130,000 clones, roughly 77% seen once. The sample taken for sequencing was PBMCs. These receptors came from a male donor in good health and CMV-seronegative.

This clone has a handful of counts. V usage is TRBV27 and J usage is TRBJ1-1; TRBD1 might be the D (5 bases). V shed 5 bases and J shed 4 bases, with 11 bases lying between them. This CDR3 has 13 residues. Germline CDR1 is MNHEY and CDR2 is SMNVEV (reference sequence). The CDR3 region has the DNA TGTGCCAGCAGTCAAATGGGGGGCACTGAAGCTTTCTTT. It specifies CASSQMGGTEAFF.

This rearrangement joins TRBV6-6 to TRBJ2-2, with 9 nucleotides matching TRBD1. CDR1 is MNHNY, CDR2 SVGAGI, per germline (reference sequence). V lost 1 base to trimming and J lost 5 bases; unmatched junction nucleotides: 2. The CDR3 is made up of 15 amino acids. The CDR3 nucleotides read TGTGCCAGCAGTTACTTCGGGACAGGGACCGGGGAGCTGTTTTTT. It codes for CASSYFGTGTGELFF.

This chain joins TRBV6-5 and TRBJ1-2; 8 positions match TRBD1. The CDR3 has 14 residues. J gave up 8 bases and V 5 bases, and 10 bases lay outside the gene matches. Per the germline V gene, CDR1 is MNHEY and CDR2 is SVGAGI. The CDR3 is CASSEGGTGGGYTF. The CDR3 DNA is TGTGCCAGCAGTGAAGGAGGGACAGGAGGCGGCTACACCTTC.

This clone was recorded a few times. CDR3 in DNA: TGTGCCAGCAGACGTTTGGACAGGGTAGACAATGAGCAGTTCTTC. As protein: CASRRLDRVDNEQFF. This chain links TRBV5-6 with TRBJ2-1, with 8 bases lining up with TRBD1. The J segment lost 5 bases and the V segment lost 5 bases, leaving 9 bases of the junction unmatched. This CDR3 has 15 residues. The germline CDR1 and CDR2 sequences are SGHDT and YYEEEE.

The table lists this clone with a count of one. A junction boundary mismatches the germline segment, possibly from a read error. This chain connects TRBV4-1 to TRBJ1-1; no definite D call. Germline loops: CDR1 MGHRA, CDR2 YSYEKL. This CDR3 is 12 amino acids long. The CDR3 bases are TGCGCCAGCAGCCAAGTGAACAGTGAAGCTTTCTTT. It encodes CASSQVNSEAFF.

For the CDR3, the DNA is TGCGCCAGCAGCCAAGACAGACAGATCTCTGGAAACACCATATATTTT. It yields the protein CASSQDRQISGNTIYF. The chain couples TRBV4-3 to TRBJ1-3; TRBD1 is a possible D gene (5 bases). V lost 0 bases and J 0 bases, leaving 9 bases between the germline ends. In germline, CDR1 is LGHNA, CDR2 YSLEER. CDR3 length: 16 amino acids.